This T cell receptor (beta chain) was documented in a study of T cell repertoires in cytomegalovirus infection. Overall study context: Matching HLA type and CMV infection were both indicated by public TCR beta signatures. Study-wide points: Pooled public TCR beta family frequency picked out CMV carriers with the relevant HLA.

This clonotype was counted a few times. Its antigen is not known. TCRdb reanalysed the reads using MiXCR and keeps one entry per CDR3 protein. This sample yields 200,000 or so distinct CDR3 sequences, of which roughly 30% are seen a single time; 30% to 35% belongs to the top ten. The V and J ends lost 5 bases and 6 bases respectively, with 16 bases between them. This CDR3 comprises 15 residues. CDR1 and CDR2 (germline): SEHNR, FQNEAQ (reference sequence). The V call is TRBV7-9, the J call TRBJ1-4, with D perhaps TRBD1 (5 bases). The TCR sequence derives from a human donor in good health (CMV status not recorded). Some clones in this sample may be carry-over from other donors' samples. The sequenced sample was PBMCs. The CDR3 DNA follows: TGTGCCAGCAGCCTAGAGGGACGGTACTATGAAAAACTGTTTTTT. Its protein is CASSLEGRYYEKLFF.